These T cell receptor beta chains were read from a single sample in a study of OX40 agonist ivuxolimab in advanced cancers. Data came from immunoSEQ multiplex PCR; TCRdb stores just in-frame clones and leaves some out. The table lists about 79,000 clones, approximately 88% of them singletons, with less than 5% in the top ten. The sequencing used CD4+ or CD8+ T cells sorted from blood, collected in a trial of the OX40 agonist ivuxolimab. These receptors all stem from an adult with an advanced solid tumor such as melanoma, head and neck, liver or kidney cancer. The CDR3 runs from the conserved cysteine through the conserved F or W. Fields, in order: V gene, J gene, D gene, clone size, CDR3 DNA, CDR3 protein. D genes are given only for firm matches. The listing skips clone size in some rows; elsewhere it reads once, few, many or a size class.

v_call: TRBV6-4; j_call: TRBJ2-6; d_call: TRBD1; clone_size: once; cdr3_nt: TGTGCCAGCAGTTCCACAGGGGGCTCTGGGGCCAACGTCCTGACTTTC; cdr3_aa: CASSSTGGSGANVLTF
v_call: TRBV6-1; j_call: TRBJ1-2; d_call: -; clone_size: -; cdr3_nt: TGTGCCAGCAGTGAAGTGTCAGGGGTCGGCTACACCTTC; cdr3_aa: CASSEVSGVGYTF
v_call: TRBV6-1; j_call: TRBJ2-2; d_call: -; clone_size: once; cdr3_nt: TGTGCCAGCAGTGAAGGGGTTAGCCGGGAGCTGTTTTTT; cdr3_aa: CASSEGVSRELFF
v_call: TRBV14; j_call: TRBJ1-5; d_call: -; clone_size: -; cdr3_nt: TGTGCCAGCAGCGAACAAGAGTGGCAGCCCCAGCATTTT; cdr3_aa: CASSEQEWQPQHF
v_call: TRBV28; j_call: TRBJ1-1; d_call: TRBD1; clone_size: -; cdr3_nt: TGTGCCAGCAGTACCTCCGGACAGGCAGACACTGAAGCTTTCTTT; cdr3_aa: CASSTSGQADTEAFF
v_call: TRBV5-1; j_call: TRBJ2-3; d_call: -; clone_size: few; cdr3_nt: TGCGCCAGCAGCTTGGGACCCCGCGGGGGCCACACAGATACGCAGTATTTT; cdr3_aa: CASSLGPRGGHTDTQYF
v_call: TRBV5-1; j_call: TRBJ1-6; d_call: -; clone_size: -; cdr3_nt: TGCGCCAGCAGCTTGGGAGATTCACCCCTCCACTTT; cdr3_aa: CASSLGDSPLHF
v_call: TRBV2; j_call: TRBJ2-7; d_call: TRBD2; clone_size: once; cdr3_nt: TGTGCCAGCAGCGTAGCGGGAGTGTTATTAGAGCAGTACTTC; cdr3_aa: CASSVAGVLLEQYF
v_call: TRBV30; j_call: TRBJ2-6; d_call: -; clone_size: -; cdr3_nt: TGTGCCTGGAGTGTATCCGGGGCCAACGTCCTGACTTTC; cdr3_aa: CAWSVSGANVLTF
v_call: TRBV4-1; j_call: TRBJ2-6; d_call: -; clone_size: once; cdr3_nt: TGCGCCAGCAGCCAAGATCCCCGTCCTGGGGCCAACGTCCTGACTTTC; cdr3_aa: CASSQDPRPGANVLTF
v_call: TRBV25-1; j_call: TRBJ2-1; d_call: -; clone_size: -; cdr3_nt: TGTGCCAGCAGTGACCCAAGAGGCCTCTGGAATGAGCAGTTCTTC; cdr3_aa: CASSDPRGLWNEQFF
v_call: TRBV5-6; j_call: TRBJ2-7; d_call: -; clone_size: -; cdr3_nt: TGTGCCAGCGGTACGGGGGTGCGGGACGAGCAGTACTTC; cdr3_aa: CASGTGVRDEQYF
v_call: TRBV1; j_call: TRBJ2-7; d_call: -; clone_size: -; cdr3_nt: TGCACCAGCAGCTTTCCCCTGGGGGCGCTCCCCTACGAGCAGTACTTC; cdr3_aa: CTSSFPLGALPYEQYF
v_call: TRBV10-1; j_call: TRBJ2-3; d_call: -; clone_size: -; cdr3_nt: TGCGCCAAAACGGGAACGGGAGAGGATACGCAGTATTTT; cdr3_aa: CAKTGTGEDTQYF
v_call: TRBV4-1; j_call: TRBJ1-3; d_call: -; clone_size: -; cdr3_nt: TGCGCCAGCAGCCAGGCCTCTGGGACCGACTTAAGTACCATATATTTT; cdr3_aa: CASSQASGTDLSTIYF
v_call: TRBV18; j_call: TRBJ1-5; d_call: -; clone_size: -; cdr3_nt: TGTGCCAGCTCACCCGGGACGGGCAATCAGCCCCAGCATTTT; cdr3_aa: CASSPGTGNQPQHF
v_call: TRBV30; j_call: TRBJ1-1; d_call: -; clone_size: -; cdr3_nt: TGTGCCTGGAGTGGACACCCGAACACTGAAGCTTTCTTT; cdr3_aa: CAWSGHPNTEAFF
v_call: TRBV5-1; j_call: TRBJ2-7; d_call: TRBD2; clone_size: -; cdr3_nt: TGCGCCAGCAGCTCCGGGACTAGCGGGACGACCTACGAGCAGTACTTC; cdr3_aa: CASSSGTSGTTYEQYF
v_call: TRBV27; j_call: TRBJ2-2; d_call: -; clone_size: -; cdr3_nt: TGTGCCAGCAGTCGTAGGGGGGCCGGGGAGCTGTTTTTT; cdr3_aa: CASSRRGAGELFF
v_call: TRBV11-1; j_call: TRBJ2-1; d_call: TRBD2; clone_size: once; cdr3_nt: TGTGCCAGCAGCTCCCTAGCGGGAGTAAGCAATGAGCAGTTCTTC; cdr3_aa: CASSSLAGVSNEQFF
v_call: TRBV6-6; j_call: TRBJ1-2; d_call: -; clone_size: -; cdr3_nt: TGTGCCAGCAGTTACTTCCCGGACGGTAACTATGGCTACACCTTC; cdr3_aa: CASSYFPDGNYGYTF
v_call: TRBV6-1; j_call: TRBJ2-2; d_call: -; clone_size: -; cdr3_nt: TGTGCCAGCAGTGAAGCGAGGGACACCCTGGTCTACACCGGGGAGCTGTTTTTT; cdr3_aa: CASSEARDTLVYTGELFF
v_call: TRBV5-1; j_call: TRBJ2-1; d_call: -; clone_size: -; cdr3_nt: TGCGCCAGCAGCCCGCCGGGACTGAACAATGAGCAGTTCTTC; cdr3_aa: CASSPPGLNNEQFF
v_call: TRBV5-1; j_call: TRBJ1-4; d_call: TRBD1; clone_size: -; cdr3_nt: TGCGCCAGCAGCCCCTCCGGGACAGGGGAAGAAAAACTGTTTTTT; cdr3_aa: CASSPSGTGEEKLFF
v_call: TRBV11-3; j_call: TRBJ2-3; d_call: -; clone_size: -; cdr3_nt: TGTGCCAGCAGCTTAGTTCGGGATTACGGGCAGTATTTT; cdr3_aa: CASSLVRDYGQYF
v_call: TRBV9; j_call: TRBJ1-1; d_call: -; clone_size: few; cdr3_nt: TGTGCCAGCAGCGTACGCAGCATGAACACTGAAGCTTTCTTT; cdr3_aa: CASSVRSMNTEAFF
v_call: TRBV11-2; j_call: TRBJ2-5; d_call: -; clone_size: -; cdr3_nt: TGTGCCAGCAGCTTTAGATGGAGCGAGACCCAGTACTTC; cdr3_aa: CASSFRWSETQYF
v_call: TRBV19; j_call: TRBJ1-1; d_call: -; clone_size: -; cdr3_nt: TGTGCCAGTAGTACACAGGGTCCCGGCACTGAAGCTTTCTTT; cdr3_aa: CASSTQGPGTEAFF
v_call: TRBV19; j_call: TRBJ1-1; d_call: -; clone_size: -; cdr3_nt: TGTGCCAGTAGTATGGGGCAGAACACTGAAGCTTTCTTT; cdr3_aa: CASSMGQNTEAFF
v_call: TRBV19; j_call: TRBJ2-3; d_call: -; clone_size: -; cdr3_nt: TGTGCCAGTAGTATAGGACAGCCCACAGATACGCAGTATTTT; cdr3_aa: CASSIGQPTDTQYF
v_call: TRBV2; j_call: TRBJ1-3; d_call: -; clone_size: -; cdr3_nt: TGTGCCAGCGGAAAGAGGGACACCATATATTTT; cdr3_aa: CASGKRDTIYF
v_call: TRBV29-1; j_call: TRBJ1-1; d_call: -; clone_size: -; cdr3_nt: TGCAGCGTTGGACATATGAACACTGAAGCTTTCTTT; cdr3_aa: CSVGHMNTEAFF
v_call: TRBV5-1; j_call: TRBJ1-3; d_call: -; clone_size: -; cdr3_nt: TGCGCCAGCAGCCCGGGGGTGGCTAGCTCTGGAAACACCATATATTTT; cdr3_aa: CASSPGVASSGNTIYF
v_call: TRBV7-2; j_call: TRBJ2-1; d_call: -; clone_size: -; cdr3_nt: TGTGCCAGCAGCTTAATACCATTAGCTGAAGTCCATGAGCAGTTCTTC; cdr3_aa: CASSLIPLAEVHEQFF
v_call: TRBV11-2; j_call: TRBJ2-5; d_call: -; clone_size: few; cdr3_nt: TGTGCCAGCAGCTTAGGAAGCAACCAAGAGACCCAGTACTTC; cdr3_aa: CASSLGSNQETQYF
v_call: TRBV5-8; j_call: TRBJ2-3; d_call: -; clone_size: -; cdr3_nt: TGTGCCAGCATCTTGGGAGATACGCAGTATTTT; cdr3_aa: CASILGDTQYF
v_call: TRBV7-9; j_call: TRBJ2-2; d_call: -; clone_size: -; cdr3_nt: TGTGCCAGCAGCCCAATGGGGAATCGAGCAACCGGGGAGCTGTTTTTT; cdr3_aa: CASSPMGNRATGELFF
v_call: TRBV29-1; j_call: TRBJ2-5; d_call: -; clone_size: -; cdr3_nt: TGCAGCGTTGAGAGGGGACAACAAGGGACCCAGTACTTC; cdr3_aa: CSVERGQQGTQYF
v_call: TRBV6-5; j_call: TRBJ1-1; d_call: -; clone_size: -; cdr3_nt: TGTGCCAGCAGTGCATCTTTGGGGGCTTTCTTT; cdr3_aa: CASSASLGAFF
v_call: TRBV11-2; j_call: TRBJ1-4; d_call: TRBD1; clone_size: -; cdr3_nt: TGTGCCAGCAGCTTCTGGACAGGGAGGGATGAAAAACTGTTTTTT; cdr3_aa: CASSFWTGRDEKLFF
v_call: TRBV10-3; j_call: TRBJ2-2; d_call: TRBD2; clone_size: -; cdr3_nt: TGTGCCATCAGTGAGTTTGCAGCGGGGGTCGGGGAGCTGTTTTTT; cdr3_aa: CAISEFAAGVGELFF
v_call: TRBV11-2; j_call: TRBJ2-7; d_call: TRBD1; clone_size: -; cdr3_nt: TGTGCCAGCAGCCCCTCACCCGCAACAGGGGGCTACGAGCAGTACTTC; cdr3_aa: CASSPSPATGGYEQYF
v_call: TRBV6-1; j_call: TRBJ2-3; d_call: TRBD2; clone_size: -; cdr3_nt: TGTGCCAGCAGCCTAGGACTAGCGAACACAGATACGCAGTATTTT; cdr3_aa: CASSLGLANTDTQYF
v_call: TRBV11-2; j_call: TRBJ2-1; d_call: -; clone_size: -; cdr3_nt: TGTGCCAGCAGCTTAGTTGGGCACAATGAGCAGTTCTTC; cdr3_aa: CASSLVGHNEQFF
v_call: TRBV18; j_call: TRBJ1-1; d_call: -; clone_size: -; cdr3_nt: TGTGCCAGCTCCACGGGGGGACGGTCTAAAGCTTTCTTT; cdr3_aa: CASSTGGRSKAFF
v_call: TRBV14; j_call: TRBJ2-7; d_call: TRBD1; clone_size: -; cdr3_nt: TGTGCCAGCAGCCAAGGACAGGGACCCTACTACGAGCAGTACTTC; cdr3_aa: CASSQGQGPYYEQYF
v_call: TRBV7-9; j_call: TRBJ2-5; d_call: TRBD2; clone_size: -; cdr3_nt: TGTGCCAGCAGCTTAGGGGGCGTTAGCGGGGTTACGTACCAAGAGACCCAGTACTTC; cdr3_aa: CASSLGGVSGVTYQETQYF
v_call: TRBV5-1; j_call: TRBJ1-6; d_call: -; clone_size: -; cdr3_nt: TGCGCCAGCAGCTTGGATCCAGGGGCGCAGGTAGATTCACCCCTCCACTTT; cdr3_aa: CASSLDPGAQVDSPLHF
v_call: TRBV27; j_call: TRBJ2-7; d_call: TRBD1; clone_size: -; cdr3_nt: TGTGCCAGCAGGTCCAGACAGGGGGCCGGAGAGCAGTACTTC; cdr3_aa: CASRSRQGAGEQYF
v_call: TRBV5-4; j_call: TRBJ1-3; d_call: -; clone_size: once; cdr3_nt: TGTGCCAGCAGCCCCGATCTCCAGGGGCCCTCTGGAAACACCATATATTTT; cdr3_aa: CASSPDLQGPSGNTIYF
v_call: TRBV28; j_call: TRBJ2-7; d_call: -; clone_size: -; cdr3_nt: TGTGCCAGCGGGAACCCGACGTCCTACGAGCAGTACTTC; cdr3_aa: CASGNPTSYEQYF
v_call: TRBV14; j_call: TRBJ2-5; d_call: TRBD2; clone_size: once; cdr3_nt: TGTGCCAGCAGCCAAGACAGCGGGAGATCAAAGACCCAGTACTTC; cdr3_aa: CASSQDSGRSKTQYF
v_call: TRBV18; j_call: TRBJ1-4; d_call: -; clone_size: once; cdr3_nt: TGTGCCAGCTCATCTACAGGTGCAACTAATGAAAAACTGTTTTTT; cdr3_aa: CASSSTGATNEKLFF
v_call: TRBV4-2; j_call: TRBJ2-5; d_call: -; clone_size: few; cdr3_nt: TGTGCCAGCAGCCTGGACGTAGTAGGAGAGACCCAGTACTTC; cdr3_aa: CASSLDVVGETQYF
v_call: TRBV5-8; j_call: TRBJ2-6; d_call: TRBD1; clone_size: -; cdr3_nt: TGTGCCAGCAGCCCGGGCGACAGGGGGGTCTCTGGGGCCAACGTCCTGACTTTC; cdr3_aa: CASSPGDRGVSGANVLTF
v_call: TRBV5-5; j_call: TRBJ1-2; d_call: -; clone_size: once; cdr3_nt: TGTGCCAGCAGCTTGGACTGGGCGGGTCTTCTCTATGGCTACACCTTC; cdr3_aa: CASSLDWAGLLYGYTF
v_call: TRBV5-6; j_call: TRBJ2-7; d_call: TRBD1; clone_size: few; cdr3_nt: TGTGCCAGCAGCTTGGACAGGGGGTACGAGCAGTACTTC; cdr3_aa: CASSLDRGYEQYF
v_call: TRBV6-5; j_call: TRBJ2-7; d_call: -; clone_size: -; cdr3_nt: TGTGCCAGCAGTTACTCGATGGGGCAGTCCTACGAGCAGTACTTC; cdr3_aa: CASSYSMGQSYEQYF
v_call: TRBV2; j_call: TRBJ2-7; d_call: -; clone_size: -; cdr3_nt: TGTGCCAGCAGTGGAGGACGGGAATACGAGCAGTACTTC; cdr3_aa: CASSGGREYEQYF